This passage covers 23 T cell receptor beta chains from one sample sequenced in a study of shared clonotypes between healthy human individuals. TCRdb keeps only in-frame clones here, not all; method: immunoSEQ multiplex PCR. In the table there are about 380,000 clones, 96% of which are singletons. The sample taken for sequencing was memory CD8+ T cells sorted from blood. Subset denoted: CD45RO+ cells pooled with CCR7-negative TemRA cells. These receptors were collected from a man under 40 in good health.

The rearrangement uses TRBV2 and TRBJ2-7, with 7 nucleotides matching TRBD2. CDR3 length equals 13 residues. The V gene end was trimmed by 2 bases and the J gene end by 4 bases; junction bases not matched to a gene: 2. CDR1 is SNHLY and CDR2 is FYNNEI in the germline V gene. The CDR3: CASSERGLYEQYF. Here the CDR3 DNA reads TGTGCCAGCAGTGAAAGGGGACTATACGAGCAGTACTTC.

Here the CDR3 reads CASRGVGITDTQYF. CDR3 coding DNA: TGTGCCAGCAGAGGGGTGGGGATCACAGATACGCAGTATTTT. This rearrangement joins TRBV7-9 to TRBJ2-3; tentatively, D is TRBD1 (5 bases). Germline CDR1 reads SEHNR; CDR2 reads FQNEAQ (reference sequence). The V end was cut by 6 bases, the J end by 2 bases, with 12 bases between. The CDR3 is 14 residues long.

This chain uses TRBV5-6 with TRBJ2-7; D is ambiguous. V was cut by 5 bases and J by 2 bases, with 5 bases left in between. The germline gives CDR1 SGHDT, CDR2 YYEEEE. The CDR3 contains 11 residues. The CDR3 is CASSGTYEQYF. The CDR3 region has the DNA TGTGCCAGCAGTGGGACCTACGAGCAGTACTTC.

The genes are TRBV10-1 and TRBJ2-3; possible D gene TRBD2, 6 bases. V was cut by 5 bases and J by 2 bases, with 14 bases left in between. The CDR3 runs to 15 residues. Per the germline V gene, CDR1 is WNHNN and CDR2 is SYGVQD (reference sequence). The CDR3 DNA is TGCGCCAGCAGTTCGGGGGTACAAGCCACAGATACGCAGTATTTT. Protein: CASSSGVQATDTQYF.

The chain has TRBV5-6 and TRBJ2-3, with D unresolved. CDR3 size: 13 residues. Germline-derived CDR1 and CDR2 are SGHDT and YYEEEE. V was pared by 0 bases and J by 6 bases, with 8 bases between. The DNA of the CDR3 is TGTGCCAGCAGCTTGGCCTCGATGGATACGCAGTATTTT. Protein sequence: CASSLASMDTQYF.

V and J are TRBV15 and TRBJ2-3; 8 bases are shared with TRBD1. J was trimmed by 0 bases and V by 3 bases; bases with no gene match: 5. This CDR3 region has 16 residues. Germline CDR1 reads LNHNV; CDR2 reads YYDKDF (reference sequence). In nucleotides, the CDR3 is TGTGCCACCAGCAGTTGGACAGGGATTAGCACAGATACGCAGTATTTT. Translated, it gives CATSSWTGISTDTQYF.

This chain links TRBV11-3 with TRBJ2-3, with D hard to call. The CDR3 covers 13 residues. The germline V gene encodes CDR1 SGHNT and CDR2 YENEEA. Trimming shortened V by 5 bases and J by 6 bases, and 12 bases separated the two germline ends. DNA of the CDR3: TGTGCCAGCAGCATTGAATTATTCGATACGCAGTATTTT. It translates to CASSIELFDTQYF.

The CDR3 loop is CASSLDREVRQFF. CDR3 bases: TGTGCCAGCAGTCTAGACCGGGAGGTACGGCAGTTCTTC. The chain is built from TRBV6-5 and TRBJ2-1; TRBD2 matches at 7 bases. The CDR3 contains 13 residues. Germline CDR1 MNHEY, CDR2 SVGAGI. Trimming took 5 bases from V and 12 from J; bases not matched to a gene: 10.

This clone came up once. This chain links TRBV6-1 with TRBJ1-2, with a weak D call TRBD1 (5 bases). V lost 8 bases, J lost 5 bases, and 21 bases lay in between. The CDR3 runs to 15 residues. Germline-derived CDR1 and CDR2 are MNHNS and SASEGT. CDR3 loop: CASGTRRERPYGYTF. The DNA of the CDR3 is TGTGCCAGCGGGACCCGGAGGGAGCGACCTTATGGCTACACCTTC.

This sequence joins TRBV7-8 and TRBJ2-7; possible D gene TRBD2, 5 bases. This CDR3 region has 15 residues. The germline V gene has CDR1 SGHVS and CDR2 FQNEAQ. The V and J ends lost 0 bases and 9 bases respectively, with 18 bases between them. CDR3 sequence (DNA): TGTGCCAGCAGCTTAGCGCTCCCGGACTTAGGAGCGCAGTACTTC. It is translated as CASSLALPDLGAQYF.

V usage is TRBV1 and J usage is TRBJ2-1; the table assigns TRBD2, which was not confirmed against the DNA. TRBV1 is classified as a pseudogene. The CDR3 loop spans 15 amino acids. The CDR3 loop reads CTSSPYLIPLNEQFF. The CDR3 DNA is TGCACCAGCAGCCCCTACTTAATCCCGCTCAATGAGCAGTTCTTC.

J is TRBJ2-2 and V is TRBV6-1; D is perhaps TRBD1 (6 bases). Germline-derived CDR1 and CDR2 are MNHNS and SASEGT. V was pared by 2 bases and J by 2 bases, with 9 bases between. The length of the CDR3 is 15 residues. The CDR3 region is CASSEWGHNTGELFF. The CDR3 DNA reads TGTGCCAGCAGTGAATGGGGGCATAACACCGGGGAGCTGTTTTTT.

The V and J genes are TRBV10-3 and TRBJ2-5; TRBD1 is a possible D gene (5 bases). Trimming took 4 bases from V and 3 from J, leaving 12 bases between them. Germline CDR1 reads ENHRY; CDR2 reads SYGVKD. The CDR3 extends over 14 amino acids. DNA of the CDR3: TGTGCCATCAGTGTTGGGGCCATCGAAGAGACCCAGTACTTC. Protein: CAISVGAIEETQYF.

J is TRBJ2-3 and V is TRBV7-9; 12 bases are a match to TRBD2. V trimming: 4 bases; J trimming: 8 bases; junction bases outside the gene matches: 13. Germline CDR1 is SEHNR and CDR2 is FQNEAQ (reference sequence). CDR3 size: 17 residues. CDR3 nucleotides: TGTGCCAGCAGCTCCATGACTAGCGGGAGAGGTACGGGTACGCAGTATTTT. Residues: CASSSMTSGRGTGTQYF.

The gene calls are TRBV5-4 and TRBJ2-3, with TRBD2 matching 8 bases. The CDR3 runs 16 residues. Germline assignment: CDR1 SGHNT and CDR2 YYREEE (reference sequence). Losses at the gene ends were 1 base for V and 4 bases for J; bases not matched to a gene: 8. CDR3 sequence: CASSLLASGPSDTQYF. In nucleotides, the CDR3 is TGTGCCAGCAGCTTGTTGGCTAGCGGGCCGTCAGATACGCAGTATTTT.

A note on this clone: Germline and junction disagree at one end, which may indicate a read error. The sample contains more than one DNA sequence encoding this CDR3. This chain's CDR3 is CASSLAGGRETQYF. The CDR3 DNA sequence: TGTGCCAGCAGCCTAGCGGGAGGAAGAGAGACCCAGTACTTC. The chain links TRBV7-2 to TRBJ2-5; 11 positions match TRBD2. Germline assignment: CDR1 SGHTA and CDR2 FQGNSA. CDR3 length: 14 amino acids. Full variable domain (outside the CDR3, taken from reference TRBV7-2 and TRBJ2-5): GAGVSQSPSNKVTEKGKDVELRCDPISGHTALYWYRQSLGQGLEFLIYFQGNSAPDKSGLPSDRFSAERTGGSVSTLTIQRTQQEDSAVYLCASSLAGGRETQYFGPGTRLLVL.

The chain combines TRBV19 with TRBJ2-6; 7 bases align to TRBD1. The V and J ends lost 6 bases and 1 base, in that order; junction bases with no gene match: 12. The CDR3 runs 18 residues. The germline V gene encodes CDR1 LNHDA and CDR2 SQIVND (reference sequence). CDR3 DNA sequence: TGTGCCAGTAGCCGATGGGACAGCCGATTTTCTGGGGCCAACGTCCTGACTTTC. This sequence encodes CASSRWDSRFSGANVLTF. Full variable domain (rest looked up from reference TRBV19 and TRBJ2-6): DGGITQSPKYLFRKEGQNVTLSCEQNLNHDAMYWYRQDPGQGLRLIYYSQIVNDFQKGDIAEGYSVSREKKESFPLTVTSAQKNPTAFYLCASSRWDSRFSGANVLTFGAGSRLTVL.

This chain connects TRBV6-5 to TRBJ2-3, with D unresolved. Germline V lookup: CDR1 MNHEY, CDR2 SVGAGI. The CDR3 has 15 residues. Trimming stripped 5 bases from V and 3 bases from J, with 15 bases between. In DNA, the CDR3 is TGTGCCAGCAGTCCCGCCTTTTTTGGGACAGATACGCAGTATTTT. Its translation: CASSPAFFGTDTQYF.

The chain links TRBV5-4 to TRBJ2-5; 13 bases align to TRBD2. This CDR3 comprises 16 residues. V dropped 2 bases and J dropped 4; count of bases not matched to a gene: 5. The germline V gene encodes CDR1 SGHNT and CDR2 YYREEE (reference sequence). The CDR3, as DNA: TGTGCCAGCAGCTTTGGTGGACTAGCGGGAGTAGAGACCCAGTACTTC. Translating gives CASSFGGLAGVETQYF. Using reference TRBV5-4 and TRBJ2-5 for the parts outside the CDR3, the full variable domain is ETGVTQSPTHLIKTRGQQVTLRCSSQSGHNTVSWYQQALGQGPQFIFQYYREEENGRGNFPPRFSGLQFPNYSSELNVNALELDDSALYLCASSFGGLAGVETQYFGPGTRLLVL.

The J gene is TRBJ2-3, the V gene TRBV5-1, with D possibly TRBD2 on 6 matching bases. The V gene lost 4 bases and the J gene lost 6 bases, with 15 bases spanning the gap. This CDR3 is 14 amino acids long. Germline V gene data show CDR1 as SGHRS and CDR2 as YFSETQ. The CDR3 spells CASSRSSGTDTQYF. Here the CDR3 DNA reads TGCGCCAGCAGCCGTAGTAGCGGAACCGATACGCAGTATTTT.

The chain recombines TRBV7-9 with TRBJ1-4, with D possibly TRBD1 on 6 matching bases. The V gene lost 5 bases and the J gene lost 8 bases, with 21 bases spanning the gap. Germline lookup yields CDR1 SEHNR and CDR2 FQNEAQ (reference sequence). The CDR3 is made up of 16 amino acids. CDR3 sequence: CASSRRPGDGYEKLFF. As DNA, the CDR3 is TGTGCCAGCAGCCGCCGCCCAGGGGATGGGTACGAAAAACTGTTTTTT.

V usage is TRBV7-9 and J usage is TRBJ2-4, with 11 bases lining up with TRBD2. Germline assignment: CDR1 SEHNR and CDR2 FQNEAQ (reference sequence). With V trimmed by 5 bases and J by 0 bases, 9 bases remained unmatched. The CDR3 length is 18 residues. DNA of the CDR3: TGTGCCAGCAGCCCCATAGCGGGAGGGATCTTAGCCAAAAACATTCAGTACTTC. Its protein is CASSPIAGGILAKNIQYF.

V gene TRBV5-1 combines with J gene TRBJ2-2, with D possibly TRBD2 on 6 matching bases. The CDR3 totals 16 residues. Trimming took off 2 bases at V and 2 bases at J, with 13 bases between the two ends. Germline lookup yields CDR1 SGHRS and CDR2 YFSETQ. CDR3 DNA: TGCGCCAGCAGCTTTGATGGTAGCGGAAACACCGGGGAGCTGTTTTTT. Its protein product is CASSFDGSGNTGELFF.